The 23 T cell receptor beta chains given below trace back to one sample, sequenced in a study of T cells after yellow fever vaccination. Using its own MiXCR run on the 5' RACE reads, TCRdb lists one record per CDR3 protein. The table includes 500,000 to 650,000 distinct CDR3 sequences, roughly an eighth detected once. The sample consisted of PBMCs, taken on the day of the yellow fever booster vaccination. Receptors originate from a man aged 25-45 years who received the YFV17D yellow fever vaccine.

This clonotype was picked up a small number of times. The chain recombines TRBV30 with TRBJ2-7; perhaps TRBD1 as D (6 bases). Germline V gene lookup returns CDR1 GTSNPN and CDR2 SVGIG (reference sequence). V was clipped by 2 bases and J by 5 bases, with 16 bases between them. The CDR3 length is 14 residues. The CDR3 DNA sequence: TGTGCCTGGAGTCTTCCTGCCAGGGACAACGAGCAGTACTTC. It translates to CAWSLPARDNEQYF.

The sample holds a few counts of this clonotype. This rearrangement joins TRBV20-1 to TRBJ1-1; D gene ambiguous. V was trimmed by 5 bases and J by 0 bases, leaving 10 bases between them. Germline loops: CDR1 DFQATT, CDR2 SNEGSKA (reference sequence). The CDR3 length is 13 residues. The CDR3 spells CSAPRGLNTEAFF. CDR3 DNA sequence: TGCAGTGCTCCCCGGGGTCTGAACACTGAAGCTTTCTTT.

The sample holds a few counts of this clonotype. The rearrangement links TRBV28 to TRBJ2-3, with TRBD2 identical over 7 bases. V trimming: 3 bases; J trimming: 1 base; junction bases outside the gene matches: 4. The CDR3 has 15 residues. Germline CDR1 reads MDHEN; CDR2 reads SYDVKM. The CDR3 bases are TGTGCCAGCAGTTTGGGCGGGAGTGGCACAGATACGCAGTATTTT. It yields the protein CASSLGGSGTDTQYF.

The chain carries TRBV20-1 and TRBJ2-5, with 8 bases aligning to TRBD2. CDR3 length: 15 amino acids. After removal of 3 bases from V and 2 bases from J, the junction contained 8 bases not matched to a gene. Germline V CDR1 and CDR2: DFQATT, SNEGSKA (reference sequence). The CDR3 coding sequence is TGCAGTGCTAGTCCCCCTAGCGGGTCACAAGAGACCCAGTACTTC. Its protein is CSASPPSGSQETQYF.

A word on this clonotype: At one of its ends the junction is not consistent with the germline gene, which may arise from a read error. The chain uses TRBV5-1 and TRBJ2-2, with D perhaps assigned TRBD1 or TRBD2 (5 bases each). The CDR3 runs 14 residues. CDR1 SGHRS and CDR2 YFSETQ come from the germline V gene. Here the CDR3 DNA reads TGCGCCAGCAACCTCCTCGTAGGGACCGGGGAGCTGGTTTTT. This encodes CASNLLVGTGELVF.

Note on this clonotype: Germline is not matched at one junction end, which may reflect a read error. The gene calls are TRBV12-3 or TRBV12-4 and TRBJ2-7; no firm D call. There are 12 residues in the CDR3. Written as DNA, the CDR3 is TGTGCCAGCAGTCCACACAACTACGAGCAGCACTTC. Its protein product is CASSPHNYEQHF.

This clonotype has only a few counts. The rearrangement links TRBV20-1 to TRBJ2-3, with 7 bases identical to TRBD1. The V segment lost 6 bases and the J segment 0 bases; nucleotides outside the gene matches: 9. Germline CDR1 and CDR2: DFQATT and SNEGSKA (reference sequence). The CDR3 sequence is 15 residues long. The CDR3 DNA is TGCAGTGCAACTGACAGGGACCTTAGCACAGATACGCAGTATTTT. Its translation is CSATDRDLSTDTQYF.

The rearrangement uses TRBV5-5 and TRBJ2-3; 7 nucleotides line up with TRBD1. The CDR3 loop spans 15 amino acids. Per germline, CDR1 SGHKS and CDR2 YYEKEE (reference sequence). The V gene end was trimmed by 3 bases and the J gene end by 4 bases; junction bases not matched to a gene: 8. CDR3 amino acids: CASSYRGSLADTQYF. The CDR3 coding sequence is TGTGCCAGCAGCTACAGGGGCAGCTTAGCAGATACGCAGTATTTT.

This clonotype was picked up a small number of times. For the CDR3, the DNA is TGCAGCGCCAAACCCCTCCGCACAGATACGCAGTATTTT. Translation gives CSAKPLRTDTQYF. The V gene is TRBV29-1, the J gene TRBJ2-3; D ambiguous. Germline CDR1 SQVTM, CDR2 ANQGSEA. V was clipped by 7 bases and J by 1 base, with 12 bases between them. There are 13 residues in the CDR3.

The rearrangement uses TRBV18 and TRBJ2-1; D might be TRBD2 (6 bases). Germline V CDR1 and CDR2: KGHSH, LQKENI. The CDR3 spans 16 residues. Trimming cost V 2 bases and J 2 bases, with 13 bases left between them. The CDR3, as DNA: TGTGCCAGCTCACCATTCTCGGAGGGTACCTACAATGAGCAGTTCTTC. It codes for CASSPFSEGTYNEQFF.

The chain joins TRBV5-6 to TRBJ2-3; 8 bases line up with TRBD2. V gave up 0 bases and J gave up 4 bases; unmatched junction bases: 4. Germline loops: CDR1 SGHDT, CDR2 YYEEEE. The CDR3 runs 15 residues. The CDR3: CASSLDGRAADTQYF. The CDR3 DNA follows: TGTGCCAGCAGCTTGGACGGGAGGGCCGCAGATACGCAGTATTTT.

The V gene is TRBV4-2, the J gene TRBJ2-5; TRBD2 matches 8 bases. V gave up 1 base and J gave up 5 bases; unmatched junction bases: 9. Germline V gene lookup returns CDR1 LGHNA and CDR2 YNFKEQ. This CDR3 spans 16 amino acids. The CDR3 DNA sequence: TGTGCCAGCAGCCAAGGGGGGACTAGATGGGGCGAGACCCAGTACTTC. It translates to CASSQGGTRWGETQYF.

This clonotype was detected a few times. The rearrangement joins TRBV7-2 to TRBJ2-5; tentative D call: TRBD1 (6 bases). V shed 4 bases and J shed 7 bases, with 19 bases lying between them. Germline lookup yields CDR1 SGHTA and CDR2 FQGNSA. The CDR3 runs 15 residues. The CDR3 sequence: CASSYPGHSVGTQYF. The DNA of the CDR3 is TGTGCCAGCAGCTATCCGGGACACTCCGTAGGGACCCAGTACTTC.

The CDR3 sequence is CASRMLSGEQYF. The CDR3 nucleotides are TGTGCCAGCAGGATGCTGTCCGGGGAGCAGTACTTC. The chain uses TRBV27 and TRBJ2-7; D is undetermined. The CDR3 is 12 amino acids. V was cut by 6 bases and J by 7 bases, with 13 bases left in between. Germline assignment: CDR1 MNHEY and CDR2 SMNVEV (reference sequence).

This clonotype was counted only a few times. The CDR3 reads CASSQFEGTEAFF. The CDR3 nucleotides are TGTGCCAGCAGCCAATTTGAGGGCACTGAAGCTTTCTTT. This sequence joins TRBV16 and TRBJ1-1, with D unresolved. Looked up from germline, CDR1 is KGHSY and CDR2 is FQNENV. Trimming left V 1 base short and J 4 bases short, with 7 bases between. This CDR3 spans 13 amino acids.

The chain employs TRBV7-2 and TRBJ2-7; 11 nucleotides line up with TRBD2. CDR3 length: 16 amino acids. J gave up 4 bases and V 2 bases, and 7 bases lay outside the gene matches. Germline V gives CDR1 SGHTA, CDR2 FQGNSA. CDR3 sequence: CASSLWITSGSYEQYF. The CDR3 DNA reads TGTGCCAGCAGCTTATGGATCACTAGCGGGAGTTACGAGCAGTACTTC.

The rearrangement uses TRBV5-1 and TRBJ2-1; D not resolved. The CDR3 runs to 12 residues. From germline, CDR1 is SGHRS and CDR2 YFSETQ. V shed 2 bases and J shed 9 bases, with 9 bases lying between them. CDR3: CASSFSPIEQFF. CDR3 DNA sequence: TGCGCCAGCAGCTTTTCCCCGATTGAGCAGTTCTTC.

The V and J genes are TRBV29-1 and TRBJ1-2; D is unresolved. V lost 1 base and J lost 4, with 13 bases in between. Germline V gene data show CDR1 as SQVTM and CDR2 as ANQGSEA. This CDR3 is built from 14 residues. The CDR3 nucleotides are TGCAGCGTTGAAGCCTGGGGAGGAGGCTATGGCTACACCTTC. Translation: CSVEAWGGGYGYTF.

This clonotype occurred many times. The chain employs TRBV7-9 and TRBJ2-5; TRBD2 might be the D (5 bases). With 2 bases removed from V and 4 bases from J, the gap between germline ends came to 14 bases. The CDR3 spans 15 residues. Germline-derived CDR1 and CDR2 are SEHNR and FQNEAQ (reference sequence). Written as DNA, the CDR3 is TGTGCCAGCAGCTTACAGCTCACCCGGGGAGAGACCCAGTACTTC. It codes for CASSLQLTRGETQYF.

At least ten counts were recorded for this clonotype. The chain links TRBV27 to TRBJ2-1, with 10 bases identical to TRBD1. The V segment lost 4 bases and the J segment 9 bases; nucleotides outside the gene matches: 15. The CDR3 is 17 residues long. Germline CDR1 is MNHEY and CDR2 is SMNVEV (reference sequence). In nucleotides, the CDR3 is TGTGCCAGCAGTTCAACACACATTTCGGGACAGGGGCTTGAGCAGTTCTTC. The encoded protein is CASSSTHISGQGLEQFF.

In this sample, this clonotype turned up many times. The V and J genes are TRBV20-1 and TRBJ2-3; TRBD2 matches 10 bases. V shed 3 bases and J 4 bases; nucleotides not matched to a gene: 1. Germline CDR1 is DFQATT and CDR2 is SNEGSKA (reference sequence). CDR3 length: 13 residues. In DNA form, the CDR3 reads TGCAGTGCTAGCCTAGCGGGAGCAGATACGCAGTATTTT. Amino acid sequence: CSASLAGADTQYF.

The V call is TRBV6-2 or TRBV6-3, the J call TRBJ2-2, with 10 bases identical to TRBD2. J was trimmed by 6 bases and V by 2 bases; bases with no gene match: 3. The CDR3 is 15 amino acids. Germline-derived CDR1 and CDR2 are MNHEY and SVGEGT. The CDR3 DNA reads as TGTGCCAGCAGTTACGTGACTAGCGGGCCCGGGGAGCTGTTTTTT. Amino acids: CASSYVTSGPGELFF.

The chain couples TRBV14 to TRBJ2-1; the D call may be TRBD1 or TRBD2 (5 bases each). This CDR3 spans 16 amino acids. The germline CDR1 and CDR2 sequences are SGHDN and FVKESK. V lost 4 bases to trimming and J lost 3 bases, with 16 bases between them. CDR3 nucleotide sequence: TGTGCCAGCAGCCCCTTAACAGAGGGGAGCTACAATGAGCAGTTCTTC. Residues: CASSPLTEGSYNEQFF.